These 27 T cell receptor beta chains share one sample of origin, sequenced in a study of blood T cell repertoires in COVID-19. TCRdb's table, derived via immunoSEQ multiplex PCR, lists solely in-frame clones and lacks some. The top ten hold roughly 12% of the sample, which has about 92,000 clones, over 75% seen once. Input material: peripheral blood. These receptors all come from a human donor in a cohort sampled during active COVID-19.

This chain uses TRBV29-1 with TRBJ1-1, with D possibly being TRBD1 (6 bases). The V gene lost 7 bases and the J gene lost 4 bases, with 16 bases spanning the gap. The length of the CDR3 is 13 residues. Germline values: CDR1 SQVTM, CDR2 ANQGSEA. The CDR3 DNA sequence: TGCAGCGGGCAGGGGAGCGGCGGCACTGAAGCTTTCTTT. This sequence encodes CSGQGSGGTEAFF.

This chain uses TRBV7-9 with TRBJ2-7; weak D call: TRBD2 (5 bases). The V end lost 5 bases, the J end lost 5 bases, and 7 bases lay between the germline ends. The CDR3 totals 11 residues. Germline CDR1 reads SEHNR; CDR2 reads FQNEAQ (reference sequence). In DNA form, the CDR3 reads TGTGCCAGCAGCGCGACTAACGAGCAGTACTTC. Its protein is CASSATNEQYF.

The chain couples TRBV6-1 to TRBJ1-4; D call uncertain. Between the trimmed V and J ends, which lost 3 bases and 8 bases, there was a span of 10 bases. Looked up from germline, CDR1 is MNHNS and CDR2 is SASEGT. CDR3 size: 13 residues. The CDR3 reads CASSESGNEKLFF. The CDR3 region has the DNA TGTGCCAGCAGTGAGTCGGGGAACGAAAAACTGTTTTTT.

A single count supports this clone. The V gene is TRBV11-2, the J gene TRBJ1-3, with D uncertain. Between the trimmed V and J ends, which lost 3 bases and 3 bases, there was a span of 18 bases. Germline V CDR1 and CDR2: SGHAT, FQNNGV. The CDR3 consists of 17 residues. The CDR3 spells CASSFTIRESGGNTIYF. The CDR3 nucleotides read TGTGCCAGCAGCTTTACCATTAGGGAGTCTGGTGGAAACACCATATATTTT.

This chain joins TRBV3-1 (or the pseudogene TRBV3-2) and TRBJ2-7, with 8 positions matching TRBD1. The CDR3 runs to 15 residues. V was pared by 4 bases and J by 8 bases, with 13 bases of the junction left unmatched. Looked up from germline, CDR1 is LGHDT and CDR2 is YNNKEL (reference sequence). This CDR3 reads CASSPSGTGTSQQYF. CDR3 sequence (DNA): TGTGCCAGCAGCCCCTCCGGGACAGGTACTTCCCAGCAGTACTTC.

V is TRBV10-3 and J is TRBJ2-1, with 8 bases aligning to TRBD2. This CDR3 has 14 amino acids. With 6 bases clipped from V and 6 bases from J, the junction kept 7 bases outside the gene matches. CDR1 and CDR2 from the germline V gene are ENHRY and SYGVKD. For the CDR3, the DNA is TGTGCCATCAGCACCGGGACTAGTCCCAATGAGCAGTTCTTC. Its protein is CAISTGTSPNEQFF.

The gene calls are TRBV5-1 and TRBJ2-2; 8 nucleotides agree with TRBD1. Germline CDR1 reads SGHRS; CDR2 reads YFSETQ. This CDR3 comprises 15 residues. After removal of 2 bases from V and 5 bases from J, the junction contained 5 bases not matched to a gene. The DNA for the CDR3 is TGCGCCAGCAGCTTTCGAGGACAGGGAACCGGGGAGCTGTTTTTT. It translates to CASSFRGQGTGELFF.

The rearrangement links TRBV19 to TRBJ1-2; no clear D gene. Trimming took off 4 bases at V and 3 bases at J, with 12 bases between the two ends. CDR1 is LNHDA and CDR2 is SQIVND in the germline V gene (reference sequence). The CDR3 is 14 amino acids. In nucleotides, the CDR3 is TGTGCCAGTAGTACACAGCCACAATACTATGGCTACACCTTC. It codes for CASSTQPQYYGYTF. The entire variable domain, with the rest obtained from reference TRBV19 and TRBJ1-2, is as follows: DGGITQSPKYLFRKEGQNVTLSCEQNLNHDAMYWYRQDPGQGLRLIYYSQIVNDFQKGDIAEGYSVSREKKESFPLTVTSAQKNPTAFYLCASSTQPQYYGYTFGSGTRLTVV.

The rearrangement uses TRBV5-1 and TRBJ2-2, with D possibly matching TRBD2 (5 bases). The CDR3 runs to 15 residues. Per germline, CDR1 SGHRS and CDR2 YFSETQ. V gave up 1 base and J gave up 3 bases, with 10 bases separating them. CDR3: CASSLNPGDTGELFF. The CDR3 DNA reads TGCGCCAGCAGCTTGAACCCCGGGGACACCGGGGAGCTGTTTTTT.

The count of this clone is one. The rearrangement links TRBV5-4 to TRBJ2-7; 8 bases are shared with TRBD1. Germline CDR1 SGHNT, CDR2 YYREEE (reference sequence). The CDR3 contains 15 residues. J gave up 7 bases and V 4 bases, and 13 bases lay outside the gene matches. The CDR3 protein is CASSTSGGGLREQYF. The CDR3 DNA is TGTGCCAGCAGCACCTCAGGGGGCGGCCTGAGGGAGCAGTACTTC.

The gene calls are TRBV6-5 and TRBJ1-1; 10 bases are shared with TRBD1. With V trimmed by 5 bases and J by 4 bases, 7 bases remained unmatched. CDR1 and CDR2 from the germline V gene are MNHEY and SVGAGI. The CDR3 runs to 15 residues. Written as DNA, the CDR3 is TGTGCCAGCAGTCCCGATCGGACAGGGGGCACTGAAGCTTTCTTT. It translates to CASSPDRTGGTEAFF.

V is TRBV7-9 and J is TRBJ1-2; tentatively, D is TRBD1 (6 bases). This CDR3 is built from 13 residues. Trimming took 5 bases from V and 6 from J, leaving 13 bases between them. Germline assignment: CDR1 SEHNR and CDR2 FQNEAQ (reference sequence). The CDR3 coding sequence is TGTGCCAGCAGCCTCAGGACAGATCATGGCTACACCTTC. The encoded protein is CASSLRTDHGYTF.

The gene calls are TRBV10-3 and TRBJ2-7; 8 nucleotides align to TRBD1. Trimming cost V 7 bases and J 2 bases; bases outside gene matches: 7. Germline V CDR1 and CDR2: ENHRY, SYGVKD. The CDR3 sequence is 14 residues long. The CDR3, as DNA: TGTGCCATCAAAGACGGGACAGGACCCTACGAGCAGTACTTC. Protein: CAIKDGTGPYEQYF.

This chain links TRBV4-3 with TRBJ2-3; 7 bases are shared with TRBD2. Losses at the gene ends were 4 bases for V and 5 bases for J; bases not matched to a gene: 12. Germline CDR1 reads LGHNA; CDR2 reads YSLEER. The CDR3 has 16 residues. In DNA form, the CDR3 reads TGCGCCAGCAGCCGGGGGGTAGCGGGCACGGTAGATACGCAGTATTTT. Protein sequence: CASSRGVAGTVDTQYF.

This clone was observed once. This rearrangement joins TRBV20-1 to TRBJ2-7; the match to TRBD2 covers 11 bases. The trim removed 7 bases at V and 9 bases at J, leaving 5 bases unmatched. Looked up from germline, CDR1 is DFQATT and CDR2 is SNEGSKA (reference sequence). The CDR3 is 11 amino acids. DNA for the CDR3: TGCAGTGTCCTAGCGGGAGGCGGGCAGTACTTC. Its protein is CSVLAGGGQYF.

The chain combines TRBV7-9 with TRBJ2-5; TRBD2 is a possible D gene (6 bases). This CDR3 spans 14 amino acids. Trimming cost V 3 bases and J 5 bases, with 13 bases left between them. Looked up from germline, CDR1 is SEHNR and CDR2 is FQNEAQ (reference sequence). DNA for the CDR3: TGTGCCAGCAGCTTCACTAGCAATGGTGAGACCCAGTACTTC. Its translation: CASSFTSNGETQYF.

About this clone: Germline and junction disagree at one end, which may indicate a read error. V usage is TRBV28 and J usage is TRBJ2-1, with 14 nucleotides matching TRBD2. This CDR3 has 17 amino acids. The germline V gene encodes CDR1 MDHEN and CDR2 SYDVKM. The CDR3 reads CAAAQVQGTSGRREQFF. As DNA, the CDR3 is TGCGCAGCAGCCCAGGTGCAGGGGACTAGCGGGAGAAGGGAGCAGTTCTTC.

The chain recombines TRBV18 with TRBJ2-3; 10 positions agree with TRBD2. The CDR3 is 16 residues long. V gave up 3 bases and J gave up 6 bases; unmatched junction bases: 9. Germline V gene lookup returns CDR1 KGHSH and CDR2 LQKENI. CDR3 in amino acids: CASSPLAGVRSDTQYF. CDR3 nucleotide sequence: TGTGCCAGCTCACCCCTAGCGGGGGTTCGTTCGGATACGCAGTATTTT. The whole variable domain, remainder taken from reference TRBV18 and TRBJ2-3, is NAGVMQNPRHLVRRRGQEARLRCSPMKGHSHVYWYRQLPEEGLKFMVYLQKENIIDESGMPKERFSAEFPKEGPSILRIQQVVRGDSAAYFCASSPLAGVRSDTQYFGPGTRLTVL.

The J gene is TRBJ2-5, the V gene TRBV4-1, with TRBD2 identical over 11 bases. The CDR3 is 15 residues long. V lost 3 bases to trimming and J lost 7 bases; unmatched junction nucleotides: 7. Germline CDR1 MGHRA, CDR2 YSYEKL. CDR3 loop: CASSQGGTSGATQYF. CDR3 coding DNA: TGCGCCAGCAGCCAGGGGGGGACTAGCGGAGCGACCCAGTACTTC.

The chain recombines TRBV19 with TRBJ1-1, with 7 nucleotides matching TRBD1. Trimming took 6 bases from V and 4 from J; bases not matched to a gene: 8. The CDR3 is 14 residues long. Looked up from germline, CDR1 is LNHDA and CDR2 is SQIVND (reference sequence). CDR3 coding DNA: TGTGCCAGTAGCATAAACAGGGGATCCACTGAAGCTTTCTTT. Its protein product is CASSINRGSTEAFF.

This chain links TRBV29-1 with TRBJ1-4; D not resolved. The V gene lost 7 bases and the J gene lost 6 bases, with 9 bases spanning the gap. The germline V gene encodes CDR1 SQVTM and CDR2 ANQGSEA. This CDR3 has 11 residues. In DNA form, the CDR3 reads TGCAGCGCCGGGGAGGATGAAAAACTGTTTTTT. Translating it yields CSAGEDEKLFF.

The chain joins TRBV27 to TRBJ2-5; 8 nucleotides agree with TRBD1. The CDR3 consists of 13 residues. V shed 6 bases, J shed 3 bases, and the junction held 3 bases outside the gene matches. Per germline, CDR1 MNHEY and CDR2 SMNVEV (reference sequence). The CDR3 DNA sequence: TGTGCCAGCAGCTTGGACAGGGAAGAGACCCAGTACTTC. It yields the protein CASSLDREETQYF.

In its sample, this clone was seen a few times. The CDR3: CASSQDRANTGELFF. Here the CDR3 DNA reads TGTGCCAGCAGCCAGGACAGGGCGAACACCGGGGAGCTGTTTTTT. The chain is built from TRBV7-9 and TRBJ2-2, with 8 bases fitting TRBD1. The length of the CDR3 is 15 residues. Germline CDR1 reads SEHNR; CDR2 reads FQNEAQ (reference sequence). Trimming took 5 bases from V and 0 from J; bases not matched to a gene: 2.

This rearrangement joins TRBV5-1 to TRBJ2-3, with a weak D call TRBD1 (6 bases). CDR1 SGHRS and CDR2 YFSETQ come from the germline V gene. There are 15 residues in the CDR3. The V end was cut by 2 bases, the J end by 4 bases, with 14 bases between. This chain's CDR3 is CASSFGRGYPDTQYF. CDR3 DNA: TGCGCCAGCAGCTTCGGCAGGGGTTATCCAGATACGCAGTATTTT.

CDR3: CASSQEGGRRAGTQYF. The CDR3 nucleotides are TGCGCCAGCAGCCAAGAAGGAGGGAGAAGGGCGGGTACGCAGTATTTT. The chain joins TRBV4-1 to TRBJ2-3; tentative D call: TRBD2 (6 bases). Looked up from germline, CDR1 is MGHRA and CDR2 is YSYEKL. The CDR3 loop spans 16 amino acids. V shed 0 bases and J shed 8 bases, with 18 bases lying between them.

This chain links TRBV5-4 with TRBJ2-3; 7 bases map to TRBD2. The length of the CDR3 is 17 residues. Germline V CDR1 and CDR2: SGHNT, YYREEE (reference sequence). The V gene end was trimmed by 4 bases and the J gene end by 5 bases; junction bases not matched to a gene: 16. The CDR3 coding sequence is TGTGCCAGCAGCCCACCAGAGCGTGCGGGAGTAAGAGATACGCAGTATTTT. Translation: CASSPPERAGVRDTQYF.

The genes are TRBV7-9 and TRBJ2-1; 8 bases match TRBD1. The CDR3 runs to 14 residues. V lost 5 bases to trimming and J lost 6 bases; unmatched junction nucleotides: 6. CDR1 and CDR2 (germline): SEHNR, FQNEAQ (reference sequence). CDR3 region: CASSPWTGRNEQFF. The CDR3 region has the DNA TGTGCCAGCAGCCCCTGGACAGGGCGCAATGAGCAGTTCTTC.